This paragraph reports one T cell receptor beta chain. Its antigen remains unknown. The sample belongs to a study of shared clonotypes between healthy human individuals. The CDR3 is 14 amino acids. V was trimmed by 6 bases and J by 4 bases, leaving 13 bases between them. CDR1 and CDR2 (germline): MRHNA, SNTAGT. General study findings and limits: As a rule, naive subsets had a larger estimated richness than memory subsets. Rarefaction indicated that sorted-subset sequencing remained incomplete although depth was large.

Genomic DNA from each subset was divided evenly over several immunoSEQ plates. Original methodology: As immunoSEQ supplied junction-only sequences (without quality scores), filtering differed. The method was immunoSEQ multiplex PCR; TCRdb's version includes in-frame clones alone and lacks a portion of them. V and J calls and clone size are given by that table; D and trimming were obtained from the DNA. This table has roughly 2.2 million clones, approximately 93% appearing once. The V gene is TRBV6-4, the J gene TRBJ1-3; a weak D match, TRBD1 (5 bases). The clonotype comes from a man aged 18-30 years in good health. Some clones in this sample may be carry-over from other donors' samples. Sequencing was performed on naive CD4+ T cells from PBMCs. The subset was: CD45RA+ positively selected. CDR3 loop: CASRDRDEGNTIYF. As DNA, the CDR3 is TGTGCCAGCAGAGACCGGGACGAGGGAAACACCATATATTTT.